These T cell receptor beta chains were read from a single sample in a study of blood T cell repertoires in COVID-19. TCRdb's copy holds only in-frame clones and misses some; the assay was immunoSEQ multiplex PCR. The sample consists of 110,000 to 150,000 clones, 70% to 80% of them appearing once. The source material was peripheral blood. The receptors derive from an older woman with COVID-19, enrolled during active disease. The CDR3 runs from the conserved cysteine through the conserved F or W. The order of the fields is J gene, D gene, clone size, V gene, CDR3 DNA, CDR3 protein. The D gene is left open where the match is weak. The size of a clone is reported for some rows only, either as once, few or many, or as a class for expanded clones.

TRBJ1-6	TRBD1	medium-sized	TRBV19	TGTGCCACTGCACAGGGGGCTGGTTCACCCCTCCACTTT	CATAQGAGSPLHF
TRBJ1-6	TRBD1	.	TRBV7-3	TGTGCCAGCAGCCCCCCCCGGGACAGATATTATAATTCACCCCTCCACTTT	CASSPPRDRYYNSPLHF
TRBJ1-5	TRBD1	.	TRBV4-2	TGTGCCAGCAGCCCCACAGGGGTTGGGCAGCCCCAGCATTTT	CASSPTGVGQPQHF
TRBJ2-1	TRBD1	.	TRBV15	TGTGCCACCAGCCCGCGGAGGACAGGGCCCGGGGGTGAGCAGTTCTTC	CATSPRRTGPGGEQFF
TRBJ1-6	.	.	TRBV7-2	TGTGCCAGCAGCTCCGGGTCCTACAATTCACCCCTCCACTTT	CASSSGSYNSPLHF
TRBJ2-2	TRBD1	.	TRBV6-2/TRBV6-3	TGTGCCAGCAGTTACGTAGGGGGCAACACCGGGGAGCTGTTTTTT	CASSYVGGNTGELFF
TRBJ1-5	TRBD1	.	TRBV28	TGTGCCAGCCTTCCAAGAGGACAGGGTAATCAGCCCCAGCATTTT	CASLPRGQGNQPQHF
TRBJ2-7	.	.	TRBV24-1	TGTGCCACCAGTGATTCCTATAAGCCCTACGAGCAGTACTTC	CATSDSYKPYEQYF
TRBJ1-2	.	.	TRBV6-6	TGTGCCAGCAGTCCGGGGGTCTATGGCTACACCTTC	CASSPGVYGYTF
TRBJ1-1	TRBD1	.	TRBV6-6	TGTGCCAGCAGTTACCGAACGGCAGGGGGATCTGAAGCTTTCTTT	CASSYRTAGGSEAFF
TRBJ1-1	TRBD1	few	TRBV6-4	TGTGCCAGCAGGCAGGACAGGGGGCGACGCACTGAAGCTTTCTTT	CASRQDRGRRTEAFF
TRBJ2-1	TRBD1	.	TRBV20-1	TGCAGTGCTAGTGGAGGCAGGGGACAGGGAGGGAGGTACAATGAGCAGTTCTTC	CSASGGRGQGGRYNEQFF
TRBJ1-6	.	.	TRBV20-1	TGCAGTGCTAGTCCCCGCGGGAAAAGCTCCTATAATTCACCCCTCCACTTT	CSASPRGKSSYNSPLHF
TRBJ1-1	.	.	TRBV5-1	TGCGCCAGCAGCTTGGCCGCAAGGAGATCTGAAGCTTTCTTT	CASSLAARRSEAFF
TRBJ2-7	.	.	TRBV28	TGTGCCAGTGTTCGAGACAGCACTTCCTACGAGCAGTACTTC	CASVRDSTSYEQYF
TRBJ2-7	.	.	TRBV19	TGTGCCAGCACTACCAAGACAGGACCCTACGAGCAGTACTTC	CASTTKTGPYEQYF
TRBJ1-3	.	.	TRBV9	TGTGCCAGTAGCGTATCGGCCCTAGGATCTAGCTCTGGAAACACCATATATTTT	CASSVSALGSSSGNTIYF
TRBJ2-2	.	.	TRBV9	TGTGCCAGCAGCGCCTACCCGAACACCGGGGAGCTGTTTTTT	CASSAYPNTGELFF
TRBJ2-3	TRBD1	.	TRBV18	TGTGCCAGCTCACCTGGGACAGTGACAGATACGCAGTATTTT	CASSPGTVTDTQYF
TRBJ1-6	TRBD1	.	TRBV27	TGTGCCAGCAGTTTATCGACAGGGGTGGATAATTCACCCCTCCACTTT	CASSLSTGVDNSPLHF
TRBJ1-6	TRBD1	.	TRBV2	TGTGCCGGCCAGACAGGGTTAGGGTCACCCCTCCACTTT	CAGQTGLGSPLHF
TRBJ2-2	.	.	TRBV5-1	TGCGCCAGCAGCTTGGGCAGGGCGAACACCGGGGAGCTGTTTTTT	CASSLGRANTGELFF
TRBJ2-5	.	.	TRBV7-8	TGTGCCAGCAGCTTGGCATTACAGACCCAGTACTTC	CASSLALQTQYF
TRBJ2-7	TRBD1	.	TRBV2	TGTGCCAGCAGAAAAGACAGGGACCTCTCCTACGAGCAGTACTTC	CASRKDRDLSYEQYF
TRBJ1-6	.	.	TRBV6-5	TGTGCCAGCAGCGTTCGGGGTTTTAATTCACCCCTCCACTTT	CASSVRGFNSPLHF
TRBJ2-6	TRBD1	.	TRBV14	TGTGCCAGCAGCCACTACAGGGGGATACTCTCTGGGGCCAACGTCCTGACTTTC	CASSHYRGILSGANVLTF
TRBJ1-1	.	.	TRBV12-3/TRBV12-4	TGTGCCAGCAGTTTTCCCGACAGGAGTCAAGCTTTCTTT	CASSFPDRSQAFF
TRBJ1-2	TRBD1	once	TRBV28	TGTGCCAGCAAGGGACAGGCCCGTCCTAACTATGGCTACACCTTC	CASKGQARPNYGYTF
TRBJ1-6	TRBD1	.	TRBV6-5	TGTGCCAGCATCGGGACAGGGGGCCGAAATTCACCCCTCCACTTT	CASIGTGGRNSPLHF
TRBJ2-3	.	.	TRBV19	TGTGCCAGTAGTTGGCGGATAACTAGCACAGATACGCAGTATTTT	CASSWRITSTDTQYF
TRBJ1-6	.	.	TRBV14	TGTGCCAGCAGCCAAGATATCTCATCCCCAAGCTCACCCCTCCACTTT	CASSQDISSPSSPLHF
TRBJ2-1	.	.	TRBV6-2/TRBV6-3	TGTGCCAGCAGCCCCACTCGACTAGATCCGTTCTTC	CASSPTRLDPFF
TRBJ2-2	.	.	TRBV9	TGTGCCAGCAGCCCCTCGGGACAGAACACCGGGGAGCTGTTTTTT	CASSPSGQNTGELFF
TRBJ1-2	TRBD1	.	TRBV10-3	TGTGCCATCAGGACCGGGACAGGGGAATCGGGCTACACCTTC	CAIRTGTGESGYTF
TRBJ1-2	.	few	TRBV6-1	TGTGCCAGCAGTGAAGACGTCAGATCCTATGGCTACACCTTC	CASSEDVRSYGYTF
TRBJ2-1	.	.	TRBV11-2	TGTGCCAGCAGTACGCTAAAGGGGAAATACAATGAGCAGTTCTTC	CASSTLKGKYNEQFF
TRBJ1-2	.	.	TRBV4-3	TGCGCCAGCAGCCAGGTGGAGGGGCAGAACTATGGCTACACCTTC	CASSQVEGQNYGYTF
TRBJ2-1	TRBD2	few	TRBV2	TGTGCCAGCAGGGCTAGGTCGGGGGGCTCCTACAATGAGCAGTTCTTC	CASRARSGGSYNEQFF
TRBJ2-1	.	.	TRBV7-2	TGTGCCAGCAGCTTAGCCGTCCACCGGTCCACTGATGAGCAGTTCTTC	CASSLAVHRSTDEQFF
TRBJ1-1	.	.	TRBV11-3	TGTGCCAGCAGCTTAGGGCAGGGCTATCAGAACACTGAAGCTTTCTTT	CASSLGQGYQNTEAFF
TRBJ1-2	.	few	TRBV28	TGTGCCAGCAGTTCCGGGGGGAGCTACGGTGGCTACACCTTC	CASSSGGSYGGYTF
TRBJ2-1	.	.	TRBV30	TGTGCCTGGAGTGTACCAACAGCTTACAATGAGCAGTTCTTC	CAWSVPTAYNEQFF
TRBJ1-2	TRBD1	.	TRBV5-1	TGCGCCAGCAGCACCCCGGGACAGGGGGCTGGCGGCTACACCTTC	CASSTPGQGAGGYTF
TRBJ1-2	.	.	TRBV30	TGTGCCTGGAGGCCCGGACTGGGCCCTAACTATGGCTACACCTTC	CAWRPGLGPNYGYTF
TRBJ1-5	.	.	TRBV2	TGTGCCAGCAGTCCACAGGCCGGCAATCAGCCCCAGCATTTT	CASSPQAGNQPQHF
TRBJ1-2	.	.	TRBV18	TGTGCCAGCTCACCAGACCCAGCGGCGGGCTACACCTTC	CASSPDPAAGYTF
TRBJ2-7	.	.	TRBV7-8	TGTGCCAGCAGCTTAGCCGTGGCCATCTACGAGCAGTACTTC	CASSLAVAIYEQYF
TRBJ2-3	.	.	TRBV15	TGTGCCACCGGGACAAGGCTCACAGATACGCAGTATTTT	CATGTRLTDTQYF